This TCR beta chain is drawn from a study of cytomegalovirus exposure and HLA in healthy donors. Study conclusions and caveats: A highly shared variant cluster was judged a likely technical artifact. A later analysis reported that several of the most significant clusters appeared to be linked to common viral pathogens, among them Epstein-Barr virus.

Donors sampled were nominally healthy, though unrecorded immune exposures were likely. As for this clone: What it binds is unknown.

The CDR3 has 14 residues. In germline, CDR1 is MNHEY, CDR2 SVGAGI. Trimming cost V 8 bases and J 4 bases, with 17 bases left between them. Primers included in the PCR were 60 Vbeta and 13 Jbeta primers. Libraries were prepared by immunoSEQ multiplex PCR; TCRdb keeps only in-frame clonotypes and omits some of them. The top ten clones hold roughly 1.4% of a sample with some 180,000 clones, over 65% of them seen once. This sequence originates from a man younger than 35 in good health and CMV-seronegative. The sequenced sample was PBMCs. The rearrangement links TRBV6-5 to TRBJ1-1; no definite D call. Here the CDR3 reads CASSLGRKGTEAFF. The CDR3 nucleotides are TGTGCCAGCTCCCTGGGGAGAAAGGGCACTGAAGCTTTCTTT.